Listed here are 23 T cell receptor beta chains from one sample, sequenced in a study of beta chain features in type 1 diabetes. Study-level results: TCRB CDR3s from Type 1 diabetes patients were moderately but significantly shorter in all four CD4+ subsets.

For these receptors, no antigen is known. cDNA synthesis used the whole RNA isolate, giving expressed TCRB sequences. Sequencing was performed with immunoSEQ multiplex PCR; in TCRdb, only in-frame clones are kept and a portion is missing. This table holds over 150,000 clones, roughly 7.1% found once. Sequenced input: central memory CD4+ T cells from blood. All receptors derive from a woman in her thirties or forties with type 1 diabetes.

In regard to this clone: Other DNA sequences in the same sample also yield this CDR3. The J gene is TRBJ2-1, the V gene TRBV28; no definite D call. Looked up from germline, CDR1 is MDHEN and CDR2 is SYDVKM. This CDR3 has 15 residues. The V and J ends lost 2 bases and 2 bases respectively, with 10 bases between them. The CDR3 nucleotides are TGTGCCAGCAGTTTACGAGGCATCACCTACAATGAGCAGTTCTTC. It yields the protein CASSLRGITYNEQFF.

This clone was observed a few times. The rearrangement joins TRBV5-1 to TRBJ2-7; the D is unclear. The CDR3 sequence is 13 residues long. V lost 4 bases and J lost 0, with 8 bases in between. Looked up from germline, CDR1 is SGHRS and CDR2 is YFSETQ. The CDR3 region is CASSPDTSYEQYF. Written as DNA, the CDR3 is TGCGCCAGCAGCCCAGACACCTCCTACGAGCAGTACTTC.

This rearrangement joins TRBV18 to TRBJ2-5; maybe TRBD1 (6 bases). Trimming pared 3 bases from V and 5 bases from J, leaving 10 bases between. Germline loops: CDR1 KGHSH, CDR2 LQKENI. The CDR3 is 13 amino acids. The CDR3 coding sequence is TGTGCCAGCTCACCTCAGGGGTTGGAGACCCAGTACTTC. It translates to CASSPQGLETQYF. The variable domain in full, with the rest retrieved from reference TRBV18 and TRBJ2-5, is NAGVMQNPRHLVRRRGQEARLRCSPMKGHSHVYWYRQLPEEGLKFMVYLQKENIIDESGMPKERFSAEFPKEGPSILRIQQVVRGDSAAYFCASSPQGLETQYFGPGTRLLVL.

The CDR3 reads CASSLLGPVHEQYF. CDR3 DNA: TGTGCCAGCAGTTTATTGGGGCCCGTCCACGAGCAGTACTTC. The chain uses TRBV28 and TRBJ2-7; possible D gene TRBD1, 5 bases. V lost 1 base, J lost 5 bases, and 12 bases lay in between. CDR1 and CDR2 (germline): MDHEN, SYDVKM. This CDR3 is built from 14 residues.

This clone was detected a few times. V and J are TRBV6-5 and TRBJ1-1; D is perhaps TRBD1 (6 bases). Trimming pared 5 bases from V and 11 bases from J, leaving 15 bases between. The CDR3 loop spans 12 amino acids. Germline loops: CDR1 MNHEY, CDR2 SVGAGI. In DNA form, the CDR3 reads TGTGCCAGCAGTCCCCAGGCAGGGGATGCTTTCTTT. Translating it yields CASSPQAGDAFF.

Regarding this clone: Other DNA variants within this sample encode the same CDR3. This sequence joins TRBV28 and TRBJ1-5, with a possible D match to TRBD1 (5 bases). Trimming pared 3 bases from V and 0 bases from J, leaving 9 bases between. Germline CDR1 reads MDHEN; CDR2 reads SYDVKM. The CDR3 extends over 15 amino acids. The DNA for the CDR3 is TGTGCCAGCAGTTTGCTTGACAGTAGCAATCAGCCCCAGCATTTT. Protein: CASSLLDSSNQPQHF.

The chain links TRBV15 to TRBJ1-5; the D gene is possibly TRBD1 (6 bases). This CDR3 is 15 amino acids long. The germline V and J ends were trimmed by 1 base and 7 bases, with 14 bases remaining between them. CDR1 and CDR2 from the germline V gene are LNHNV and YYDKDF (reference sequence). The CDR3 protein is CATSRGGNRDQPQHF. The CDR3 DNA follows: TGTGCCACCAGCAGAGGAGGAAACAGGGACCAGCCCCAGCATTTT.

As for this clone: Different DNA sequences within this sample yield the same CDR3. The chain couples TRBV5-1 to TRBJ2-3, with a tentative D call TRBD2 (6 bases). CDR3 length: 14 residues. Trimming removed 4 bases at V and 0 bases at J, with 9 bases between. Germline CDR1 and CDR2: SGHRS and YFSETQ. In DNA form, the CDR3 reads TGCGCCAGCAGCCTTAGCGGTAGCACAGATACGCAGTATTTT. Its protein is CASSLSGSTDTQYF.

The chain joins TRBV4-2 to TRBJ1-2; no clear D. CDR3 size: 16 residues. V was cut by 1 base and J by 2 bases, with 14 bases left in between. Germline values: CDR1 LGHNA, CDR2 YNFKEQ. The CDR3 loop reads CASSQVRSGLNYGYTF. The CDR3 DNA reads TGTGCCAGCAGCCAAGTTCGTTCAGGTCTGAACTATGGCTACACCTTC.

V gene TRBV11-2 combines with J gene TRBJ2-6; 7 bases agree with TRBD1. This CDR3 comprises 16 residues. The V gene's germline CDR1 is SGHAT and CDR2 FQNNGV. The V and J ends lost 5 bases and 0 bases, in that order; junction bases with no gene match: 4. CDR3 in amino acids: CASSRDSLSGANVLTF. Written as DNA, the CDR3 is TGTGCCAGCAGCCGGGACAGCCTCTCTGGGGCCAACGTCCTGACTTTC.

In this sample, this clone turned up a few times. The chain employs TRBV4-3 and TRBJ1-4, with D perhaps TRBD1 (6 bases). In germline, CDR1 is LGHNA, CDR2 YSLEER. The CDR3 contains 15 residues. Trimming took 4 bases from V and 8 from J, leaving 17 bases between them. The CDR3 nucleotides read TGCGCCAGCAGCCGAACTGCACAGGGCGGCGAAAAACTGTTTTTT. It codes for CASSRTAQGGEKLFF.

This clone was counted a few times. The CDR3 sequence: CASSFGASGRALADTQYF. CDR3 bases: TGTGCCAGCAGCTTTGGGGCTAGCGGGAGGGCCCTCGCAGATACGCAGTATTTT. The chain links TRBV5-4 to TRBJ2-3, with 12 bases matching TRBD2. CDR3 size: 18 residues. After removal of 2 bases from V and 4 bases from J, the junction contained 11 bases not matched to a gene. Germline CDR1 is SGHNT and CDR2 is YYREEE (reference sequence).

The chain joins TRBV5-1 to TRBJ1-4; 10 nucleotides match TRBD1. This CDR3 is 14 amino acids long. Germline V gene lookup returns CDR1 SGHRS and CDR2 YFSETQ. The ends lost 2 bases at V and 8 bases at J; junction bases unmatched: 3. CDR3 sequence: CASSFGTGDEKLFF. CDR3 sequence (DNA): TGCGCCAGCAGCTTTGGGACAGGGGACGAAAAACTGTTTTTT. Full variable domain (outside the CDR3, taken from reference TRBV5-1 and TRBJ1-4): KAGVTQTPRYLIKTRGQQVTLSCSPISGHRSVSWYQQTPGQGLQFLFEYFSETQRNKGNFPGRFSGRQFSNSRSEMNVSTLELGDSALYLCASSFGTGDEKLFFGSGTQLSVL.

The J gene is TRBJ2-1, the V gene TRBV7-9, with 10 bases that match TRBD1. CDR3 length: 18 residues. Germline V gives CDR1 SEHNR, CDR2 FQNEAQ (reference sequence). Trimming took 2 bases from V and 8 from J; bases not matched to a gene: 15. CDR3 DNA: TGTGCCAGCAGCTTAAGAGAACTGGGACAGGGGAGGATGGATGAGCAGTTCTTC. It specifies CASSLRELGQGRMDEQFF.

Only a few counts were recorded for this clone. The chain has TRBV5-1 and TRBJ2-2, with D tentatively TRBD1 (7 bases). V was trimmed by 3 bases and J by 1 base, leaving 13 bases between them. CDR3 length: 16 residues. The germline V gene encodes CDR1 SGHRS and CDR2 YFSETQ. The CDR3, as DNA: TGCGCCAGCAGCTCCGGGGGACAGTTGAACACCGGGGAGCTGTTTTTT. This codes for CASSSGGQLNTGELFF.

This clone was observed many times. DNA of the CDR3: TGCGCCAGCAGCCAAGAATACAGGGCGACCTATGGCTACACCTTC. Amino acid sequence: CASSQEYRATYGYTF. The rearrangement uses TRBV4-3 and TRBJ1-2, with D perhaps matching TRBD1 (6 bases). CDR1 and CDR2 from the germline V gene are LGHNA and YSLEER. The ends were cut back, 0 bases at V and 4 bases at J, with 12 bases in the middle. CDR3 length: 15 residues.

The chain joins TRBV5-1 to TRBJ2-1, with 15 bases lining up with TRBD2. The CDR3 sequence is 16 residues long. V was clipped by 4 bases and J by 4 bases; unmatched bases: 3. CDR1 and CDR2 from the germline V gene are SGHRS and YFSETQ. CDR3 DNA sequence: TGCGCCAGCAGCGCGGGACTAGCGGGGGGATACAATGAGCAGTTCTTC. Amino acid sequence: CASSAGLAGGYNEQFF.

This chain uses TRBV28 with TRBJ2-6; D perhaps matches TRBD2 (6 bases). The V gene lost 5 bases and the J gene lost 2 bases, with 7 bases spanning the gap. The CDR3 has 14 residues. Looked up from germline, CDR1 is MDHEN and CDR2 is SYDVKM. In nucleotides, the CDR3 is TGTGCCAGCAGTGGGGGGACTGGGGCCAACGTCCTGACTTTC. Translation: CASSGGTGANVLTF.

The rearrangement links TRBV27 to TRBJ1-5; maybe TRBD1 (6 bases). From germline, CDR1 is MNHEY and CDR2 SMNVEV (reference sequence). V lost 2 bases and J lost 6, with 14 bases in between. There are 15 residues in the CDR3. CDR3 in amino acids: CASSLKTGFPQPQHF. CDR3 sequence (DNA): TGTGCCAGCAGTTTAAAGACAGGCTTCCCTCAGCCCCAGCATTTT.

The table lists this clone with many counts. The chain combines TRBV14 with TRBJ2-6, with D possibly TRBD2 on 6 matching bases. Germline CDR1 SGHDN, CDR2 FVKESK. CDR3 length: 17 amino acids. Trimming shortened V by 0 bases and J by 5 bases, and 14 bases separated the two germline ends. CDR3 in amino acids: CASSQDVGRHWANVLTF. The CDR3 DNA follows: TGTGCCAGCAGCCAAGATGTAGGGAGGCACTGGGCCAACGTCCTGACTTTC.

The sample holds a few counts of this clone. The J gene is TRBJ1-1, the V gene TRBV2; maybe TRBD1 (5 bases). CDR3 length equals 13 residues. Trimming cost V 4 bases and J 5 bases, with 11 bases left between them. Germline CDR1 is SNHLY and CDR2 is FYNNEI. The CDR3 DNA is TGTGCCAGCAGTGGACAGTCTCGAACTGAAGCTTTCTTT. Translation: CASSGQSRTEAFF.

This clone was seen a few times. The chain combines TRBV6-5 with TRBJ1-5, with TRBD1 matching over 8 bases. Germline V CDR1 and CDR2: MNHEY, SVGAGI. With V trimmed by 8 bases and J by 6 bases, 6 bases remained unmatched. CDR3 size: 13 residues. The DNA of the CDR3 is TGTGCCAGCGCTCTTGGACAGGGTCAGCCCCAGCATTTT. The encoded protein is CASALGQGQPQHF.

This clone was detected ten times or more. The chain has TRBV2 and TRBJ2-7; the D is unclear. The V and J ends lost 5 bases and 3 bases respectively, with 8 bases between them. This CDR3 is built from 12 residues. The germline gives CDR1 SNHLY, CDR2 FYNNEI. The DNA for the CDR3 is TGTGCCAGCAGTTTTGAGTACTACGAGCAGTACTTC. Protein product: CASSFEYYEQYF. Drawing the rest from reference TRBV2 and TRBJ2-7, the complete variable domain is EPEVTQTPSHQVTQMGQEVILRCVPISNHLYFYWYRQILGQKVEFLVSFYNNEISEKSEIFDDQFSVERPDGSNFTLKIRSTKLEDSAMYFCASSFEYYEQYFGPGTRLTVT.